What follows describes a single T cell receptor (beta chain). The CDR3 loop spans 18 amino acids. V lost 5 bases to trimming and J lost 5 bases; unmatched junction nucleotides: 17. Germline V lookup: CDR1 SEHNR, CDR2 FQNEAQ (reference sequence). This record belongs to a study of blood T cell repertoires in COVID-19. Study context: Acute-phase and convalescent COVID-19 samples originated in the United States, Italy and Spain.

Profiled with immunoSEQ multiplex PCR; TCRdb holds only in-frame clones, not every one. This sample has 25,000 to 35,000 clones, with around 80% found just once. The receptor was isolated from a human donor in a cohort sampled during active COVID-19. The sequenced sample was peripheral blood. V is TRBV7-9 and J is TRBJ2-3; 9 nucleotides align to TRBD1. CDR3 DNA: TGTGCCAGCAGCCCCGGGACAGGGAAGTCCGTTTTAGGAGATACGCAGTATTTT. Protein sequence: CASSPGTGKSVLGDTQYF.